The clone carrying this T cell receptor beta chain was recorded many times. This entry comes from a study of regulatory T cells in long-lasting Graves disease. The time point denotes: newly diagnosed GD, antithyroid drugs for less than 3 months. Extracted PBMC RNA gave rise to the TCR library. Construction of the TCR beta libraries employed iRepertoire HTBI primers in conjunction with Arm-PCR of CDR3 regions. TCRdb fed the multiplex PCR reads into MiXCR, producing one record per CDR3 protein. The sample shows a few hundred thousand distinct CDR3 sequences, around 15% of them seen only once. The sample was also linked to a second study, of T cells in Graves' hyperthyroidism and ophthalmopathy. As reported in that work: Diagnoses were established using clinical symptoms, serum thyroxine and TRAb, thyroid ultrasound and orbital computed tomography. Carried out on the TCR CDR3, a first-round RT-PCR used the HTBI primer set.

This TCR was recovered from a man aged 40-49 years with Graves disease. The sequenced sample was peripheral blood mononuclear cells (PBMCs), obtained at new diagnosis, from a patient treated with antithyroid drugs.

CDR3 bases: TGTGCCAGCAGCTTAGATAGACAAACAGATACGCAGTATTTT. This translates into CASSLDRQTDTQYF. The V and J genes are TRBV11-2 and TRBJ2-3; D not resolved. This CDR3 region has 14 residues. CDR1 and CDR2 from the germline V gene are SGHAT and FQNNGV. Trimming cost V 0 bases and J 3 bases, with 7 bases left between them.